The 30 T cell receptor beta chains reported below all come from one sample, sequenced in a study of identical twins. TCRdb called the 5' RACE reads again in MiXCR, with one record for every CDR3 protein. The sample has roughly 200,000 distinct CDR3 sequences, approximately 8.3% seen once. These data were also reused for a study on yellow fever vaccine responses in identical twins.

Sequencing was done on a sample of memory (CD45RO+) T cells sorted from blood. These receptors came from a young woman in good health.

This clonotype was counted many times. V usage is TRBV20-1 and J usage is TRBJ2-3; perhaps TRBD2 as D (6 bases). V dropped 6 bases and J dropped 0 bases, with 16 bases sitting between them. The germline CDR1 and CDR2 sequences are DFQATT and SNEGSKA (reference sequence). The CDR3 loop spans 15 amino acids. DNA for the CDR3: TGCAGTGCCGCAGGAGGGCGGGCCAGCACAGATACGCAGTATTTT. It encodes CSAAGGRASTDTQYF.

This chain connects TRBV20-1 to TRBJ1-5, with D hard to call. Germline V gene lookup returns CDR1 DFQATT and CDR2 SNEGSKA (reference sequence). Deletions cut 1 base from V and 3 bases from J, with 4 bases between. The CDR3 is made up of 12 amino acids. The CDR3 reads CSARVNNQPQHF. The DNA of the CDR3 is TGCAGTGCTAGAGTTAACAATCAGCCCCAGCATTTT.

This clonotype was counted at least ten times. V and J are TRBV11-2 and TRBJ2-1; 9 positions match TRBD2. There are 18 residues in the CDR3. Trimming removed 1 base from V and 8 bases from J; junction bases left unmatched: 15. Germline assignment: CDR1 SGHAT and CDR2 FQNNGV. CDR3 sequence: CASSLVFMGGGARDEQFF. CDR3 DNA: TGTGCCAGCAGCTTAGTGTTTATGGGCGGGGGGGCTAGGGATGAGCAGTTCTTC.

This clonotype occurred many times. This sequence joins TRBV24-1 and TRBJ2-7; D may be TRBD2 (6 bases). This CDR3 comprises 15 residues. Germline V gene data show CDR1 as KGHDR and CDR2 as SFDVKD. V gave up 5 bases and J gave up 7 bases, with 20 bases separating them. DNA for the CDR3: TGTGCCACCAGTGCCGCGGGACTCGAATCCCTGGAGCAGTACTTC. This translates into CATSAAGLESLEQYF.

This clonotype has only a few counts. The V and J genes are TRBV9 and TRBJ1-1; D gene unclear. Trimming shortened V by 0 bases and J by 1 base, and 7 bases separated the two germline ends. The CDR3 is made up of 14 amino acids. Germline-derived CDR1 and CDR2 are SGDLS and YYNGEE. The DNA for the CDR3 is TGTGCCAGCAGCGTAGGTCTTGGGAACACTGAAGCTTTCTTT. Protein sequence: CASSVGLGNTEAFF. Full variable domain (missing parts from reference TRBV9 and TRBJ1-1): DSGVTQTPKHLITATGQRVTLRCSPRSGDLSVYWYQQSLDQGLQFLIQYYNGEERAKGNILERFSAQQFPDLHSELNLSSLELGDSALYFCASSVGLGNTEAFFGQGTRLTVV.

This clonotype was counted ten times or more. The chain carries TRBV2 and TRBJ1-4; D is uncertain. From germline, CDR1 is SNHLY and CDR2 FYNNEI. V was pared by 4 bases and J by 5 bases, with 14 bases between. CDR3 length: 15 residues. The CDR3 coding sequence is TGTGCCAGCAGTGCGCGTTTCAGGCGGAATGAAAAACTGTTTTTT. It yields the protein CASSARFRRNEKLFF.

CDR3 region: CASSKGPGGGYQETQYF. The DNA of the CDR3 is TGTGCCAGCAGCAAAGGGCCGGGAGGGGGATACCAAGAGACCCAGTACTTC. The V and J genes are TRBV21-1 and TRBJ2-5; the table calls TRBD2, which could not be checked here. TRBV21-1 is annotated as a pseudogene. This CDR3 has 17 residues.

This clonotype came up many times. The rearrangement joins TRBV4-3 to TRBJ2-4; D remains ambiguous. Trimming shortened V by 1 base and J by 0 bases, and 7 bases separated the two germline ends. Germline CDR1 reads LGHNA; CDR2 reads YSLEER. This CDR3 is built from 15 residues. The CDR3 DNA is TGCGCCAGCAGCCAAGGCCCTGGAGCCAAAAACATTCAGTACTTC. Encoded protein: CASSQGPGAKNIQYF.

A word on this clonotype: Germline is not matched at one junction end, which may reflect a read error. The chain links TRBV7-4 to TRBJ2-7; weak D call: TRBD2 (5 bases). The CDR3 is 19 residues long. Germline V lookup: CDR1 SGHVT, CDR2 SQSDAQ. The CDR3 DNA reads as TGTGCCACCAGCAAGGAGATGCCTAGCAGGAGCCCACACCCCTACGAGCAGTACTTC. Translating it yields CATSKEMPSRSPHPYEQYF. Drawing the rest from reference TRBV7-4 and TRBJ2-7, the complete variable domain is GAGVSQSPRYKVAKRGRDVALRCDSISGHVTLYWYRQTLGQGSEVLTYSQSDAQRDKSGRPSGRFSAERPERSVSTLKIQRTEQGDSAVYLCATSKEMPSRSPHPYEQYFGPGTRLTVT.

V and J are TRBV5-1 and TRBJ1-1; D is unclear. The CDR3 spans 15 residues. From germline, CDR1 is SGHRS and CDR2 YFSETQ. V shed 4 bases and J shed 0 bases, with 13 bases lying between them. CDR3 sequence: CASSPQRTVNTEAFF. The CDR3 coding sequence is TGCGCCAGCAGCCCACAAAGGACGGTGAACACTGAAGCTTTCTTT.

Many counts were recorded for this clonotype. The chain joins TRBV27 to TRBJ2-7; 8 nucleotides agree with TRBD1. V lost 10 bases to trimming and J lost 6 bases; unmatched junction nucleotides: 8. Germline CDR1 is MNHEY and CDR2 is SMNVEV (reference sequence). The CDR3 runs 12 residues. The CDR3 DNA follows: TGTGCCACCCAGGACAGGGCTCGCGAGCAGTACTTC. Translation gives CATQDRAREQYF.

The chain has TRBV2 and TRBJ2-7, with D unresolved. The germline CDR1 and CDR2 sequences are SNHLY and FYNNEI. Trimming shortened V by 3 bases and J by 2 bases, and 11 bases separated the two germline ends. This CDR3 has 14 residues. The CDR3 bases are TGTGCCAGCAGTGAGAGTGGTTTCGCCTACGAGCAGTACTTC. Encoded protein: CASSESGFAYEQYF. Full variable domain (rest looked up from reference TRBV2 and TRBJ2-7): EPEVTQTPSHQVTQMGQEVILRCVPISNHLYFYWYRQILGQKVEFLVSFYNNEISEKSEIFDDQFSVERPDGSNFTLKIRSTKLEDSAMYFCASSESGFAYEQYFGPGTRLTVT.

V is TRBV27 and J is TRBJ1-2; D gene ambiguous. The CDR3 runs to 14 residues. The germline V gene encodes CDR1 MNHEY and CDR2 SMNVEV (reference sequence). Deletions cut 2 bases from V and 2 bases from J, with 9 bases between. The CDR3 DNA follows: TGTGCCAGCAGTTTAACGGCTGCCAACTATGGCTACACCTTC. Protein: CASSLTAANYGYTF.

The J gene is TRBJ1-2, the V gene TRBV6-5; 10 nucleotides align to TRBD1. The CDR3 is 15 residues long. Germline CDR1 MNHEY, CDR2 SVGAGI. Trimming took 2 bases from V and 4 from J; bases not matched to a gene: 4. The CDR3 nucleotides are TGTGCCAGCAGTTACAAACGGACAGGGGGCTATGGCTACACCTTC. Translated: CASSYKRTGGYGYTF.

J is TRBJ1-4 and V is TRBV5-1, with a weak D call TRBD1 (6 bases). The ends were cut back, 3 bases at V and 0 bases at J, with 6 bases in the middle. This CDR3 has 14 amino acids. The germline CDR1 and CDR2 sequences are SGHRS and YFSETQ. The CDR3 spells CASSYRATNEKLFF. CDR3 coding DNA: TGCGCCAGCAGCTACAGGGCAACTAATGAAAAACTGTTTTTT.

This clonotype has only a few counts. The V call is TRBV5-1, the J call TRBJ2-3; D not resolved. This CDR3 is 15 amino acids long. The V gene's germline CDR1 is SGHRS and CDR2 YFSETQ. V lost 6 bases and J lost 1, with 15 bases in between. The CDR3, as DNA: TGCGCCAGCAATTCCCGAGGCACAGGCACAGATACGCAGTATTTT. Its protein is CASNSRGTGTDTQYF. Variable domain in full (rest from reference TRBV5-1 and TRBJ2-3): KAGVTQTPRYLIKTRGQQVTLSCSPISGHRSVSWYQQTPGQGLQFLFEYFSETQRNKGNFPGRFSGRQFSNSRSEMNVSTLELGDSALYLCASNSRGTGTDTQYFGPGTRLTVL.

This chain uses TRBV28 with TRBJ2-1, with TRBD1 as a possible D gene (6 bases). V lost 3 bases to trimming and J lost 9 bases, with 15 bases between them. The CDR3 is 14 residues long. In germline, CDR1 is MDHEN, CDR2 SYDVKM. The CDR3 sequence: CASSLVQGYAEQFF. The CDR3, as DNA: TGTGCCAGCAGTTTGGTTCAGGGGTACGCTGAGCAGTTCTTC.

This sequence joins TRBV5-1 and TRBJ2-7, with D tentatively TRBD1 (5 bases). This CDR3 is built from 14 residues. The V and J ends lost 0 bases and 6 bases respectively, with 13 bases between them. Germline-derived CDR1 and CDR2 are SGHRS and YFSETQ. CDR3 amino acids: CASSLDIGAAEQYF. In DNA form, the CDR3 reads TGCGCCAGCAGCTTGGATATTGGGGCAGCCGAGCAGTACTTC.

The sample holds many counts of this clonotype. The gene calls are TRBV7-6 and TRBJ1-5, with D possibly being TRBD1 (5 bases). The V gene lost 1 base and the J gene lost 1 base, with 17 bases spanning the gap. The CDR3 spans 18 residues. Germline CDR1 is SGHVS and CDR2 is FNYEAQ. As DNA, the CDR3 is TGTGCCAGCAGCTTAGGTGTTGCAGGGAGTCTAAGCAATCAGCCCCAGCATTTT. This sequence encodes CASSLGVAGSLSNQPQHF.

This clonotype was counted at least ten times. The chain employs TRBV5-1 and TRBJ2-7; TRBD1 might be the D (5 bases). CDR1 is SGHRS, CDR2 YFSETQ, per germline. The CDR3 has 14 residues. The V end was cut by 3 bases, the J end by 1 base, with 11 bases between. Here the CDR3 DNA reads TGCGCCAGCAGCTCGGACAATTTATCCTACGAGCAGTACTTC. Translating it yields CASSSDNLSYEQYF.

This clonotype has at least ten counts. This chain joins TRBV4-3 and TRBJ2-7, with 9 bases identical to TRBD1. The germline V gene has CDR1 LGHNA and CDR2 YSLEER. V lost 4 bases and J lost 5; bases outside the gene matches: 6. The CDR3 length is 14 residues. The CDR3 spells CASSLTGGFDEQYF. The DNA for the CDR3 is TGCGCCAGCAGCCTAACAGGGGGCTTCGACGAGCAGTACTTC.

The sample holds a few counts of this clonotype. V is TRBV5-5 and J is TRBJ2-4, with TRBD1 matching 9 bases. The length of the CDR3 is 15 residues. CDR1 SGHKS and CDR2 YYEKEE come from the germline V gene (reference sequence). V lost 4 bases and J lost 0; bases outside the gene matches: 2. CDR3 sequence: CASSGQGTAKNIQYF. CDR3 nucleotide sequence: TGTGCCAGCAGCGGACAGGGGACAGCCAAAAACATTCAGTACTTC.

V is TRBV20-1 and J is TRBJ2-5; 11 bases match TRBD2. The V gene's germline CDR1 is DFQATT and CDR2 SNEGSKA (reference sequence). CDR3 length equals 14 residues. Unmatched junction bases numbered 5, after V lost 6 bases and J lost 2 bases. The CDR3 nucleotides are TGCAGTGCAGACGTAGCGGGGGGGCAAGAGACCCAGTACTTC. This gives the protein CSADVAGGQETQYF.

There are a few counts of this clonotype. The CDR3 DNA reads TGCGCCAGCAGCCAAGCGTCTAGTCAGGGTGAGCAGTTCTTC. Translation: CASSQASSQGEQFF. The chain employs TRBV4-3 and TRBJ2-1; D might be TRBD1 (5 bases). Germline CDR1 is LGHNA and CDR2 is YSLEER. V was cut by 1 base and J by 9 bases, with 13 bases left in between. The length of the CDR3 is 14 residues.

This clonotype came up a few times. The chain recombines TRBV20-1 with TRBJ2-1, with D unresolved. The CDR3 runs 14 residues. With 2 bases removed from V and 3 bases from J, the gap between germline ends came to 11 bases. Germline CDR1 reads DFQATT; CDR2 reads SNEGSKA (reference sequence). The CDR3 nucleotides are TGCAGTGCTAGACCCCCCGGAGTCTACAATGAGCAGTTCTTC. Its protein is CSARPPGVYNEQFF.

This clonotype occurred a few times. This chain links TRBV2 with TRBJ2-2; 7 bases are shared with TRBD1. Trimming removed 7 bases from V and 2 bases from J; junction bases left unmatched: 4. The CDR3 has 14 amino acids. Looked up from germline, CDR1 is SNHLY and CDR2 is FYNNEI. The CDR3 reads CASKDRFNTGELFF. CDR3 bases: TGTGCCAGCAAGGACAGGTTTAACACCGGGGAGCTGTTTTTT.

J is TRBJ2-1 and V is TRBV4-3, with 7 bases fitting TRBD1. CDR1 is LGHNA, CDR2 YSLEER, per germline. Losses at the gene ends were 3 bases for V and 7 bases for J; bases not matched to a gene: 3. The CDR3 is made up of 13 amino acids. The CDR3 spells CASSQLQGNEQFF. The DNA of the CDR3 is TGCGCCAGCAGCCAGCTACAGGGGAATGAGCAGTTCTTC.

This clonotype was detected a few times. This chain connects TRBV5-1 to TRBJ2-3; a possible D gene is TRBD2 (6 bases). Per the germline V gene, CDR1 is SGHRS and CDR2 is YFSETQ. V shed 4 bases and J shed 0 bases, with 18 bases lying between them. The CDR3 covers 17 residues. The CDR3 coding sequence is TGCGCCAGCAGCCCAATGGGGGGATCAGCTAGCACAGATACGCAGTATTTT. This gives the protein CASSPMGGSASTDTQYF.

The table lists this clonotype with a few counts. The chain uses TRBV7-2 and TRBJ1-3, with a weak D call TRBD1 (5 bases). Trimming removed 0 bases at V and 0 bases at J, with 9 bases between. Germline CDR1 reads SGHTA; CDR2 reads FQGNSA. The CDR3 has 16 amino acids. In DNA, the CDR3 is TGTGCCAGCAGCTTAGCAGGGACCTACTCTGGAAACACCATATATTTT. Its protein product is CASSLAGTYSGNTIYF.

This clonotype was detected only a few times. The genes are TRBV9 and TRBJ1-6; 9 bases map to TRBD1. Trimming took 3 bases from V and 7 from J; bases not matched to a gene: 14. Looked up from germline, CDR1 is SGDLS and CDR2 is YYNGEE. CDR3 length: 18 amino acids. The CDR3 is CASSAHRGQESLNSPLHF. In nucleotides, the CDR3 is TGTGCCAGCAGCGCTCACAGGGGGCAGGAGAGTCTAAATTCACCCCTCCACTTT.